The sequence of this TCR beta chain was determined in a study of blood T cell repertoires in COVID-19. Study background: There were acute and convalescent COVID-19 samples, and they came from the United States, Italy and Spain.

Only in-frame clones appear in the TCRdb table, and some are missing; sequencing was by immunoSEQ multiplex PCR. The profile shows some 140,000 clones, about 80% of them singletons. The V and J ends lost 1 base and 5 bases respectively, with 17 bases between them. Germline V lookup: CDR1 MGHRA, CDR2 YSYEKL. This CDR3 region has 16 residues. J is TRBJ1-2 and V is TRBV4-1, with a possible D match to TRBD1 (6 bases). The source material was peripheral blood. The receptor was isolated from a woman older than 75 with acute or convalescent COVID-19. The CDR3 region has the DNA TGCGCCAGCAGCCAAGCCCCCGCAGGGGCTGGGTATGGCTACACCTTC. This codes for CASSQAPAGAGYGYTF.